The following is a T cell receptor beta chain sequence with its context. The data are from a study of blood T cell repertoires in COVID-19. Study-wide background: Sources were T cells, B-cell-depleted T cells, or PBMCs; the material itself was cDNA or gDNA.

The protocol was immunoSEQ multiplex PCR, while the TCRdb copy is restricted to in-frame clones and leaves out a portion. The sample lists tens of thousands of clones, 80% to 90% occurring once. There are 14 residues in the CDR3. Germline V lookup: CDR1 SQVTM, CDR2 ANQGSEA. The junction had 14 bases not matched to a gene; V was cut back by 8 bases and J by 8 bases. V and J are TRBV29-1 and TRBJ1-2; 10 bases line up with TRBD1. The sequencing sample was made of peripheral blood. The TCR sequence derives from a woman aged 55-69 years with COVID-19, enrolled during active disease. The CDR3, as DNA: TGCAGCATACCGACAGGGGGCAACCTTAAAGGCTACACCTTC. As protein: CSIPTGGNLKGYTF.